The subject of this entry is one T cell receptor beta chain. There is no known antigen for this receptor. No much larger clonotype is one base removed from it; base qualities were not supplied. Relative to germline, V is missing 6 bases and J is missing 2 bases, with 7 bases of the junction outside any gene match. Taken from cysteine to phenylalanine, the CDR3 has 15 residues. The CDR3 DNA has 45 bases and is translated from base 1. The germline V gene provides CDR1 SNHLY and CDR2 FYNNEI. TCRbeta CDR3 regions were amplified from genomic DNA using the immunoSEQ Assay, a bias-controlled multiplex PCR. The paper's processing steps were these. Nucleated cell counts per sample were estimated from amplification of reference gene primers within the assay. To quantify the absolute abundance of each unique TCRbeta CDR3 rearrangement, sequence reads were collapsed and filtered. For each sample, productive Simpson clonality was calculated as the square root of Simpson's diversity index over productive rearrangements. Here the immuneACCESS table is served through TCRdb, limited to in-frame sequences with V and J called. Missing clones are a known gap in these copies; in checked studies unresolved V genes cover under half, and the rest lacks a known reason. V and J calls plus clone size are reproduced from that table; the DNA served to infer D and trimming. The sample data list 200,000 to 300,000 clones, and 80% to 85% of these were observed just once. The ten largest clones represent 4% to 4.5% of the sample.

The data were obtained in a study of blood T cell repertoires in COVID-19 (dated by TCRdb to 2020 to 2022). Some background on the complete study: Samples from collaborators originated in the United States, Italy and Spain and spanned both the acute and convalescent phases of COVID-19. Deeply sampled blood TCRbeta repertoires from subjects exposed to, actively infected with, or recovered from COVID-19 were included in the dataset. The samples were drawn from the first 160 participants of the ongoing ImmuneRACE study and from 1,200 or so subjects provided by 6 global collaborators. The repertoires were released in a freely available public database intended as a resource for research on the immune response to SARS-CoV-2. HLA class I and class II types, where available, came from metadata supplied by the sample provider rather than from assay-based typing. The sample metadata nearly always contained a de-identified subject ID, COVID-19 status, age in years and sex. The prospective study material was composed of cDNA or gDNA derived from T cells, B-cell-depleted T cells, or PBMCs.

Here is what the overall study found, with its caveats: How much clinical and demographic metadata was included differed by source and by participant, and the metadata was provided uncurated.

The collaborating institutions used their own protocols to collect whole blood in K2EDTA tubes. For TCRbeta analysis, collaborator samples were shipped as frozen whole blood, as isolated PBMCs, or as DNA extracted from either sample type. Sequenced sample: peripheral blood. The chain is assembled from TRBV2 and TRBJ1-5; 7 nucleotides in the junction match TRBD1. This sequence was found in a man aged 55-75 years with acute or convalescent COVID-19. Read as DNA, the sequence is TGTGCCAGCAGCAAGGAGGGGACAGGCAATCAGCCCCAGCATTTT. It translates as CASSKEGTGNQPQHF.